This TCR beta chain was retrieved from a study of T cell changes during pregnancy in multiple sclerosis. CDR3 length: 16 residues. Germline CDR1 and CDR2: LNHDA and SQIVND (reference sequence). J was trimmed by 9 bases and V by 5 bases; bases with no gene match: 12. Here immunoSEQ multiplex PCR was the method, and the copy in TCRdb shows in-frame clones only, minus some. The repertoire has 60,000 to 70,000 clones, about nine tenths of them found once; the top ten carry 1% to 1.5%. The sequence was collected from a female donor in good health, enrolled as a control in a pregnancy study. The rearrangement joins TRBV19 to TRBJ1-6; 8 bases line up with TRBD1. The sequencing used peripheral blood, collected after pregnancy. CDR3 DNA sequence: TGTGCCAGTAGTCCGAGGAAGGACAGGGTTGGTTCACCCCTCCACTTT. The encoded protein is CASSPRKDRVGSPLHF.